What follows is one TCR beta chain and its context. Its recognized antigen is unknown. Base qualities are not recorded, but no much larger clone differs from it by a single base. This specimen comes from a study of T cell responses to AZD1222 COVID-19 vaccine (dated by TCRdb to the early 2020s). With regard to the full study: A total of roughly 240 trial participants underwent TCR sequencing, of whom 200 to 220 received two doses of AZD1222 and some 26 received two doses of the MenACWY control vaccine. Enrollment into the trials was organized by age into subgroups of 18-55, 56-69 and 70-plus years, and those subgroups contained roughly 140, 27 and 60 TCR-sequenced participants, respectively. Paper-wide results and their limitations: Conclusions about previously exposed vaccinees are limited, since just six or seven AZD1222 recipients were seropositive for SARS-CoV-2 at baseline. After two AZD1222 doses, spike-specific TCR breadth and depth were significantly higher than at day 0 and than in MenACWY recipients. Participants were mostly white British, with more females than males. The authors suggested clonal diversity may have been underestimated. In the small 56-69-year group, the increase in depth fell short of significance, most likely because of low power. No day 14 peak-response samples were available, so repertoires were characterized only after the peak T cell response. The vaccine-associated CD4 TCRs covered the entire spike protein, and the dominant responses fell in regions 160-218 and 743-854. Reportedly, close to half of the unique spike-specific TCRs recognized epitopes lying outside the regions that are mutated in the B.1.351 and B.1.1.7 variants.

CDR3 length: 12 amino acids, cysteine to phenylalanine. The kept DNA is CDR3 alone, 36 bases in frame from the first base. As encoded in the germline V gene (reference sequence), CDR1 is LGHDT while CDR2 is YNNKEL. Deletion took 4 bases off V and 3 bases off J, with a span of 7 bases between the germline ends. This specimen's time point label, per the study, means: about 28 days (+/-7) after the second vaccine dose. AZD1222 recipients given second doses at about 4 weeks or at about 12 weeks were pooled, since spike-specific TCR depth and breadth were not found to differ between the two schedules. The vaccinee samples were drawn from two UK trials, COV001 and COV002, one of which was a single-blind randomized controlled phase 2/3 trial testing AZD1222 (ChAdOx1 nCoV-19) in healthy adults. Trial participant PBMC samples were collected at day 0 and day 28 after the second dose for TCRbeta chain sequencing.

The CDR3 regions of human TCRbeta chains were analyzed by immunosequencing. The study's processing was this. TCRs in the repertoires were compared against a reference library of SARS-CoV-2-specific TCRs that had been generated with the MIRA antigen-specificity platform. Breadth meant the fraction of unique TCRs that were SARS-CoV-2-associated, whereas depth meant the fraction of total T cells that were SARS-CoV-2-associated. Using the MIRA data, every spike-specific TCR was mapped to the spike region that the TCR reacted to and assigned to either a CD4 or a CD8 class. Log10-transformed breadth and depth values were compared by one-way ANOVA with Sidak's multiple comparisons tests. The immuneACCESS repertoire file appears here via TCRdb, limited to in-frame rearrangements. These files lack a portion of the clones; in checked studies, under half of the deficit traces to unresolved V genes, and the cause of the others is not known. V, J and clone size are taken as reported in that table, and D and trimming were inferred from the DNA itself. The sample has about 120,000 clones on record, approximately 90% of them singletons. The ten largest clones take up 3.5% to 4% of the sample.

Recombination connected TRBV3-1 (or the pseudogene TRBV3-2) to TRBJ2-7; no D gene is confidently identified. The sample here was peripheral blood, taken 28 days after the second AZD1222 dose. This receptor was identified in an adult who received the AZD1222 COVID-19 vaccine. Read as DNA, the sequence is TGTGCCAGCAGCCGCACCGGCTACGAGCAGTACTTC. Translation gives CASSRTGYEQYF.